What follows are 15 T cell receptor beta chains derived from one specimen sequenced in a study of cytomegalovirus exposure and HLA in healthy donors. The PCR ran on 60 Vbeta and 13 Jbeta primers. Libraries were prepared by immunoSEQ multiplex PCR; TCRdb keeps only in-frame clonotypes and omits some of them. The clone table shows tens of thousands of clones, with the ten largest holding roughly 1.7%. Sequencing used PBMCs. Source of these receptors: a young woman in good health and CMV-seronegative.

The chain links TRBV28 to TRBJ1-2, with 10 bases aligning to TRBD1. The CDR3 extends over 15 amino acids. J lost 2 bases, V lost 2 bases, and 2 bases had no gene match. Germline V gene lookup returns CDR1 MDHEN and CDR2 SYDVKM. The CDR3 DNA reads TGTGCCAGCAGTTTACGGGGACAGGGGAACTATGGCTACACCTTC. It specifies CASSLRGQGNYGYTF.

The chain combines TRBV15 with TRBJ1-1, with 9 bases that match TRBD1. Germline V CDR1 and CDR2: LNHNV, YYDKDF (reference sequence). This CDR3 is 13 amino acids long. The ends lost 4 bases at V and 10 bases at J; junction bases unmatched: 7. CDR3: CATSIRTGDRAFF. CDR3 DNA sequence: TGTGCCACCAGCATCCGGACAGGGGACCGAGCTTTCTTT.

Here the CDR3 reads CASSVEAGGYTF. As DNA, the CDR3 is TGTGCCAGCAGCGTAGAAGCGGGCGGCTACACCTTC. The chain combines TRBV9 with TRBJ1-2, with D unresolved. The CDR3 has 12 residues. The V end lost 0 bases, the J end lost 8 bases, and 8 bases lay between the germline ends. CDR1 is SGDLS and CDR2 is YYNGEE in the germline V gene.

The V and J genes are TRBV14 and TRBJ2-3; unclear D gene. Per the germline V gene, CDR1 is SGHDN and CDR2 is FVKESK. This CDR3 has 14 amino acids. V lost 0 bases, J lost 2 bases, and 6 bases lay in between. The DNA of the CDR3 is TGTGCCAGCAGCCAAGATCCTCTCACAGATACGCAGTATTTT. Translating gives CASSQDPLTDTQYF.

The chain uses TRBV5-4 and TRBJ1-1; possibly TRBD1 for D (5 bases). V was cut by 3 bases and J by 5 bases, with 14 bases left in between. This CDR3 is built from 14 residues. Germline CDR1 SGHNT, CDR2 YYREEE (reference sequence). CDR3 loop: CASSWWERGTEAFF. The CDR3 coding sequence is TGTGCCAGCAGCTGGTGGGAACGGGGGACTGAAGCTTTCTTT. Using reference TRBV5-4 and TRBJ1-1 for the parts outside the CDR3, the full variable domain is ETGVTQSPTHLIKTRGQQVTLRCSSQSGHNTVSWYQQALGQGPQFIFQYYREEENGRGNFPPRFSGLQFPNYSSELNVNALELDDSALYLCASSWWERGTEAFFGQGTRLTVV.

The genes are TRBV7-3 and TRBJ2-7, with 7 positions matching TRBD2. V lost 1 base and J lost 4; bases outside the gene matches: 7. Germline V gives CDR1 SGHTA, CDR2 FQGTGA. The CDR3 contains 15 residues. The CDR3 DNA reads TGTGCCAGCAGCTTAATGGGAGGGAACGGGTACGAGCAGTACTTC. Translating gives CASSLMGGNGYEQYF.

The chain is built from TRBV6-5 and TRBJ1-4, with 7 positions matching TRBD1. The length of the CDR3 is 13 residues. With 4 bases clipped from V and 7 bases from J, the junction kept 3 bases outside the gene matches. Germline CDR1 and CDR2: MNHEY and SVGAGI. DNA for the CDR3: TGTGCCAGCAGTTTAAACAGGGGTGAAAAACTGTTTTTT. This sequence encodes CASSLNRGEKLFF.

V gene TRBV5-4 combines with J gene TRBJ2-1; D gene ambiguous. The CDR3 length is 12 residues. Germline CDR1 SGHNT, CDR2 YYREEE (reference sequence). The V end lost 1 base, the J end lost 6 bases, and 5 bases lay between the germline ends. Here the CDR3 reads CASSLTFNEQFF. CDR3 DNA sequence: TGTGCCAGCAGCTTGACATTCAATGAGCAGTTCTTC.

This CDR3 is CASSLGGYEATEAFF. The CDR3 DNA reads TGTGCCAGCAGTTTAGGAGGGTACGAAGCCACTGAAGCTTTCTTT. This chain joins TRBV28 and TRBJ1-1; D not resolved. CDR1 and CDR2 from the germline V gene are MDHEN and SYDVKM. Trimming took off 2 bases at V and 4 bases at J, with 14 bases between the two ends. CDR3 length: 15 amino acids.

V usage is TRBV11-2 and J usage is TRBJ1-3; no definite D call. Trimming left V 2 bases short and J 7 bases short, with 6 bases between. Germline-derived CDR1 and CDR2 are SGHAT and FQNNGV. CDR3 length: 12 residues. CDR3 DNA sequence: TGTGCCAGCAGCTTAACCGGTAACACCATATATTTT. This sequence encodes CASSLTGNTIYF.

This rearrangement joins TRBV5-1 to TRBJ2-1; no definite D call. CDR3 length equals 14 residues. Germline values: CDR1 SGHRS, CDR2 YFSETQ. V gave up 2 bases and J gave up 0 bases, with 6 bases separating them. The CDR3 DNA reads TGCGCCAGCAGCTTCTCCTTCTCCTACAATGAGCAGTTCTTC. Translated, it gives CASSFSFSYNEQFF.

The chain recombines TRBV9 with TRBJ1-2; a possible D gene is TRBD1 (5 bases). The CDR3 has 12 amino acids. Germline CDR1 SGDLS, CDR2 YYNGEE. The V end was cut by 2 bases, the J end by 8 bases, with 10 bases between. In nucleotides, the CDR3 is TGTGCCAGCAGCGTCTCAGGGTCCGGCTACACCTTC. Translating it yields CASSVSGSGYTF.

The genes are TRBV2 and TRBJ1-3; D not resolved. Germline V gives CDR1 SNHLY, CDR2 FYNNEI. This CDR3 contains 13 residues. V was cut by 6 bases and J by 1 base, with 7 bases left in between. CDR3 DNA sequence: TGTGCCAGCAGGAGGGATTCTGGAAACACCATATATTTT. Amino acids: CASRRDSGNTIYF.

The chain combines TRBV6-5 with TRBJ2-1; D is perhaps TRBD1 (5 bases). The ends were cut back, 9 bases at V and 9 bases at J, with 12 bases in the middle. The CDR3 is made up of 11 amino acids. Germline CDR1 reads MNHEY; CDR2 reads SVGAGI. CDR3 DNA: TGTGCCAGAAGCGTAGGGGCTGAGCAGTTCTTC. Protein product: CARSVGAEQFF.

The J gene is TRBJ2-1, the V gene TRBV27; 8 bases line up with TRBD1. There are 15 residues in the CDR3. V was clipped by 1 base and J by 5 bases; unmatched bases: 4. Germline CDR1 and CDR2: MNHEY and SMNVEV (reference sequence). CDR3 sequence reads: CASSLFRDRNNEQFF. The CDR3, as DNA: TGTGCCAGCAGTTTATTTCGGGACAGGAACAATGAGCAGTTCTTC.